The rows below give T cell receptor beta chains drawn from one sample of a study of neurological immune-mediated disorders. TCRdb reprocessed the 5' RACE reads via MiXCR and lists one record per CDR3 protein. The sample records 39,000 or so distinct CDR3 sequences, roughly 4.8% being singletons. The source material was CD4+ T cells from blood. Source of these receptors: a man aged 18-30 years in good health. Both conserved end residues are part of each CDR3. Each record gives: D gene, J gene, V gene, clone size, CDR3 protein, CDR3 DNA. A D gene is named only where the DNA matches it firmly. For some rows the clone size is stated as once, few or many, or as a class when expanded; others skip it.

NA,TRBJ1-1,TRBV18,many,CASSPREDTEAFF,TGTGCCAGCTCACCACGGGAGGACACTGAAGCTTTCTTT
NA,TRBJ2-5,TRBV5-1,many,CASSSAGTAGETQYF,TGCGCCAGCAGCTCCGCTGGGACCGCAGGGGAGACCCAGTACTTC
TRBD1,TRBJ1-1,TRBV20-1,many,CSASPQGGQGYTEAFF,TGCAGTGCTAGCCCTCAAGGGGGACAGGGGTACACTGAAGCTTTCTTT
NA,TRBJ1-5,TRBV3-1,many,CASSRTPGDQPQHF,TGTGCCAGCAGCCGAACCCCTGGGGATCAGCCCCAGCATTTT
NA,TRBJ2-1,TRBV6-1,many,CASSENFRTRPYNEQFF,TGTGCCAGCAGTGAAAATTTCCGAACTAGACCCTACAATGAGCAGTTCTTC
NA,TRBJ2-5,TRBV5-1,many,CASSLIRVAETQYF,TGCGCCAGCAGCTTGATCAGGGTGGCGGAGACCCAGTACTTC
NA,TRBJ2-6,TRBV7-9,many,CASSLIGPAVSGANVLTF,TGTGCCAGCAGCCTAATCGGGCCGGCCGTCTCTGGGGCCAACGTCCTGACTTTC
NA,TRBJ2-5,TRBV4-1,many,CASSQEWQGVYQQETQYF,TGCGCCAGCAGCCAAGAATGGCAGGGCGTCTACCAACAAGAGACCCAGTACTTC
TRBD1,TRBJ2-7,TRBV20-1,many,CSARDQRQGGSGEQYF,TGCAGTGCTAGAGATCAAAGACAGGGGGGATCAGGCGAGCAGTACTTC
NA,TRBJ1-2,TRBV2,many,CASSEQGPYGYTF,TGTGCCAGCAGTGAACAGGGTCCCTATGGCTACACCTTC
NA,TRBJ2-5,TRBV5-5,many,CASTLGSTQETQYF,TGTGCCAGCACCCTGGGAAGTACTCAAGAGACCCAGTACTTC
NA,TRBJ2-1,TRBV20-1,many,CSAGPIDSYYNEQFF,TGCAGTGCCGGGCCTATCGACAGTTACTACAATGAGCAGTTCTTC
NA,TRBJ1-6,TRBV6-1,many,CASSARGGRDYLTTNSPLHF,TGTGCCAGCAGTGCACGAGGGGGGCGGGATTACCTTACAACTAATTCACCCCTCCACTTT
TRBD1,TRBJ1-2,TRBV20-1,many,CSASRGLDGYTF,TGCAGTGCTAGCAGGGGGTTAGATGGCTACACCTTC
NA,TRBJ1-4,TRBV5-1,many,CASSPTFGNEKLFF,TGCGCCAGCAGCCCGACGTTCGGAAATGAAAAACTGTTTTTT
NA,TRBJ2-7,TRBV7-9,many,CASSLQGYEQYF,TGTGCCAGCAGCTTACAAGGCTACGAGCAGTACTTC
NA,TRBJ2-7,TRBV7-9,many,CASSLVLEGEQYF,TGTGCCAGCAGCTTAGTTTTGGAGGGCGAGCAGTACTTC
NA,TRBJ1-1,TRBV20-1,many,CSAVQGEAFF,TGCAGTGCTGTACAGGGTGAAGCTTTCTTT
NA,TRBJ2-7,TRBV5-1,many,CASSDGAGEQYF,TGCGCCAGCAGCGACGGGGCGGGGGAGCAGTACTTC
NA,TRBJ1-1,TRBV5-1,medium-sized,CASSLDFQDGQEAFF,TGCGCCAGCAGCTTGGATTTTCAGGACGGTCAGGAAGCTTTCTTT
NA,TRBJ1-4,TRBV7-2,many,CASSSRAAQGNEKLFF,TGTGCCAGCAGCTCGAGGGCCGCCCAAGGGAATGAAAAACTGTTTTTT
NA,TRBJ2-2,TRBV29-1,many,CSAQNTGELFF,TGCAGCGCCCAGAACACCGGGGAGCTGTTTTTT
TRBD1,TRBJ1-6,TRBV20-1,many,CSAPGQGLNSPLHF,TGCAGTGCACCTGGACAGGGACTTAATTCACCCCTCCACTTT
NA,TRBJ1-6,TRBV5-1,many,CASSRTGSNSPLHF,TGCGCCAGCAGCCGTACAGGGTCCAATTCACCCCTCCACTTT
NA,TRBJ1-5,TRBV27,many,CASRGSNQPQHF,TGTGCCAGTCGAGGGTCCAATCAGCCCCAGCATTTT
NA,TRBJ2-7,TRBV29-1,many,CSVVDLLFYEQYF,TGCAGCGTTGTTGACCTATTGTTCTACGAGCAGTACTTC
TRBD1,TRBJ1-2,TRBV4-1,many,CASSQLDRGGYTF,TGCGCCAGCAGCCAGTTAGACAGGGGCGGCTACACCTTC
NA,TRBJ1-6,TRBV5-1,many,CASSLGQTSLNSPLHF,TGCGCCAGCAGCTTGGGACAGACGAGCTTAAATTCACCCCTCCACTTT
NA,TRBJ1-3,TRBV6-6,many,CASSYSRARVHPGAGNTIYF,TGTGCCAGCAGTTACTCGAGGGCCAGGGTGCACCCCGGAGCCGGAAACACCATATATTTT
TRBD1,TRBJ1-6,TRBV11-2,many,CASSLRTGQSPLHF,TGTGCCAGCAGCTTAAGGACAGGGCAATCACCCCTCCACTTT
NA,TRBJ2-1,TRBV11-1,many,CASSLFRDYNEQFF,TGTGCCAGCAGCTTATTCAGGGACTACAATGAGCAGTTCTTC
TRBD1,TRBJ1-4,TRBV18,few,CASSPLIRGQGNEKLFF,TGTGCCAGCTCACCCCTTATCAGGGGGCAGGGTAATGAAAAACTGTTTTTT
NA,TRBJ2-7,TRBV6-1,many,CASSESTATYYEQYF,TGTGCCAGCAGTGAATCGACAGCCACTTACTACGAGCAGTACTTC
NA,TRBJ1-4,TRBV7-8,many,CASSPSVDWREKLFF,TGTGCCAGCAGCCCGTCGGTCGACTGGCGGGAAAAACTGTTTTTT
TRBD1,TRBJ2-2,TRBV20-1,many,CSAPGTAPGELFF,TGCAGTGCGCCAGGGACAGCCCCAGGGGAGCTGTTTTTT
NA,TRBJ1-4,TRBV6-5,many,CASSRVQGANEKLFF,TGTGCCAGCAGTCGAGTTCAGGGTGCTAATGAAAAACTGTTTTTT
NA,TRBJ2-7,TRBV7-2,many,CASSLGQSFHEQYF,TGTGCCAGCAGCTTAGGACAGTCTTTCCACGAGCAGTACTTC
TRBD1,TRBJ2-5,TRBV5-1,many,CASSYYRGAETQYF,TGCGCCAGCAGCTACTACAGGGGTGCGGAGACCCAGTACTTC
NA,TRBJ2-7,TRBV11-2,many,CASSPTFEGKQYF,TGTGCCAGCAGCCCGACCTTTGAGGGGAAGCAGTACTTC
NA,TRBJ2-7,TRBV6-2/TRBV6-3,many,CASSYTDGEKSTYEQYF,TGTGCCAGCAGTTACACAGACGGGGAGAAGAGCACCTACGAGCAGTACTTC
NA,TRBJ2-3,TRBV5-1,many,CASSSRASSGQDTQYF,TGCGCCAGCAGCTCGAGGGCCTCCTCCGGACAGGATACGCAGTATTTT
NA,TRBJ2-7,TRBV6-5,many,CASSYSIQGGLYEQYF,TGTGCCAGCAGTTACTCGATCCAGGGGGGCCTATACGAGCAGTACTTC
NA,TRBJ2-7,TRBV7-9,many,CASSLAESSYEQYF,TGTGCCAGCAGCTTAGCGGAAAGCTCCTACGAGCAGTACTTC
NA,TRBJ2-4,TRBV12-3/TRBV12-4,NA,CASSPGVNIQYF,TGTGCCAGCAGCCCGGGTGTAAACATTCAGTACTTC